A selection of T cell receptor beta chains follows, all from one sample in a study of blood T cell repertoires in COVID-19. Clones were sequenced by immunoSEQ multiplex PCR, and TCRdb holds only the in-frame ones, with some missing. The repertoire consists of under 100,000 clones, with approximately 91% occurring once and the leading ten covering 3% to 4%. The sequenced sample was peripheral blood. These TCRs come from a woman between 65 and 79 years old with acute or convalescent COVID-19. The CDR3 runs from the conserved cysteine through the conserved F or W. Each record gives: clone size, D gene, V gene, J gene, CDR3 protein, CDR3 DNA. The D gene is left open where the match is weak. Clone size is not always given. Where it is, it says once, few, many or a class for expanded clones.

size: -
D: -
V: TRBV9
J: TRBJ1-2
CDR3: CASSVSGLTLAGYTF
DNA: TGTGCCAGCAGCGTTTCCGGGTTGACCCTTGCGGGCTACACCTTC

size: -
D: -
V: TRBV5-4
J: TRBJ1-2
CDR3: CASSLVTYGYTF
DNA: TGTGCCAGCAGCTTGGTAACTTATGGCTACACCTTC

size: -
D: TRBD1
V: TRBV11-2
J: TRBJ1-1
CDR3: CASSPLKGALTEAFF
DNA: TGTGCCAGCAGCCCCCTCAAGGGGGCGCTCACTGAAGCTTTCTTT

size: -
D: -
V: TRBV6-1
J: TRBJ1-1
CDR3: CASRQGENTEAFF
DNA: TGTGCCAGCAGACAGGGAGAGAACACTGAAGCTTTCTTT

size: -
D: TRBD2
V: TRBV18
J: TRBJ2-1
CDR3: CASSQGLAGHWGEQFF
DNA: TGTGCCAGCTCCCAGGGACTAGCGGGGCACTGGGGTGAGCAGTTCTTC

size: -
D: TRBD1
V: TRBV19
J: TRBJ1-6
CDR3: CASGQTGQGATRF
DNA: TGTGCCAGTGGGCAAACGGGACAGGGCGCGACAAGATTT

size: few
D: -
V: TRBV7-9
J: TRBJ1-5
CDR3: CASSPGTTPNQPQHF
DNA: TGTGCCAGCAGCCCGGGGACAACTCCGAATCAGCCCCAGCATTTT

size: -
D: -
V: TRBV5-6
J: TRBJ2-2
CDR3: CASSLLEERTGELFF
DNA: TGTGCCAGCAGCCTTCTCGAAGAGCGGACCGGGGAGCTGTTTTTT

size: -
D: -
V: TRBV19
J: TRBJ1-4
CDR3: CASSIVGSNEKLFF
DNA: TGTGCCAGTAGTATAGTGGGCAGTAATGAAAAACTGTTTTTT

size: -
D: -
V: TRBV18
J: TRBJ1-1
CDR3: CASSRTGGNTEAFF
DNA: TGTGCCAGCTCACGCACTGGAGGCAACACTGAAGCTTTCTTT

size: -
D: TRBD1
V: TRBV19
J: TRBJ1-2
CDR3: CASSPGTGGAFGYTF
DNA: TGTGCCAGTAGTCCCGGGACAGGGGGCGCGTTTGGCTACACCTTC

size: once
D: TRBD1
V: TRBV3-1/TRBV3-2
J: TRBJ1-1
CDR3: CASSLGTGTEAFF
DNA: TGTGCCAGCAGCCTCGGGACAGGAACTGAAGCTTTCTTT

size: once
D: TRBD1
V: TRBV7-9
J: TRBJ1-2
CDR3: CASRAGTGEGYTF
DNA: TGTGCCAGCAGAGCCGGGACAGGGGAAGGCTACACCTTC

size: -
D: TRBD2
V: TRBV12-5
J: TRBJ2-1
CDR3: CASGLGTSELNEQFF
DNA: TGTGCTAGTGGTTTGGGGACTAGCGAGTTAAATGAGCAGTTCTTC

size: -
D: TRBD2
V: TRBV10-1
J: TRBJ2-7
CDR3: CASSESGRTSGIHEQYF
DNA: TGCGCCAGCAGTGAGTCGGGTAGGACTAGCGGGATTCACGAGCAGTACTTC

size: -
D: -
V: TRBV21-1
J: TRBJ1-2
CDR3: CASNLRWGGRQSGYTF
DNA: TGTGCCAGCAACCTCAGGTGGGGGGGGAGGCAATCTGGCTACACCTTC

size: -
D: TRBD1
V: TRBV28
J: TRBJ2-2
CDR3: CASRRQGGNTGELFF
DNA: TGTGCCAGCCGTAGACAGGGGGGGAACACCGGGGAGCTGTTTTTT

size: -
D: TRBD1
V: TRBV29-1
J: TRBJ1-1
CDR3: CSAEGDRKNTEAFF
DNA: TGCAGCGCCGAGGGGGACAGAAAGAACACTGAAGCTTTCTTT

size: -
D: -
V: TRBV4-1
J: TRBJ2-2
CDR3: CASSQGFRINTGELFF
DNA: TGCGCCAGCAGCCAGGGTTTCAGGATCAACACCGGGGAGCTGTTTTTT

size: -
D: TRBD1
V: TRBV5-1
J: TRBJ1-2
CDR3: CASRSGQGGPPGAGYGYTF
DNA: TGCGCCAGCCGCTCAGGACAGGGGGGCCCGCCGGGTGCTGGATATGGCTACACCTTC

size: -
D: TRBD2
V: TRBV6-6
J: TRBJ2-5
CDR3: CASSGLAETQYF
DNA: TGTGCCAGCAGTGGACTAGCGGAGACCCAGTACTTC

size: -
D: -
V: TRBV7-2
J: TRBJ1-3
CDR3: CASSLAPGGGKNTIYF
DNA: TGTGCCAGCAGCTTGGCCCCGGGGGGCGGTAAAAACACCATATATTTT

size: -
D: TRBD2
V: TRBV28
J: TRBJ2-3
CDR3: CASSFLGGGAVDTQYF
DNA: TGTGCCAGCAGTTTCCTCGGCGGGGGGGCCGTAGATACGCAGTATTTT

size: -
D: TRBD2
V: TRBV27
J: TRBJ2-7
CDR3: CASRTSGRVWSSYEQYF
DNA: TGTGCCAGTCGGACTAGCGGGAGGGTCTGGAGCTCCTACGAGCAGTACTTC

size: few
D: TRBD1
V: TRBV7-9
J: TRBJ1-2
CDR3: CASSSQGASGYTF
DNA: TGTGCCAGCAGCTCACAGGGGGCGAGTGGCTACACCTTC

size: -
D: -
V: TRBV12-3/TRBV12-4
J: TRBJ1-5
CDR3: CASSRGSNQPQHF
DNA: TGTGCCAGCAGCCGGGGAAGCAATCAGCCCCAGCATTTT

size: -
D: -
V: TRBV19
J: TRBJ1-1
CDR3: CASSRPGWNTEAFF
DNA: TGTGCCAGTAGCCGTCCGGGATGGAACACTGAAGCTTTCTTT

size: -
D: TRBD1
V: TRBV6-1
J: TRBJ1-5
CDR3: CASSERQGHQPQHF
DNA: TGTGCCAGCAGTGAACGACAGGGCCATCAGCCCCAGCATTTT

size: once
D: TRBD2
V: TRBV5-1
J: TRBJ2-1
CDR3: CASSLVGGSSYNEQFF
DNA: TGCGCCAGCAGCTTGGTGGGGGGGAGCTCCTACAATGAGCAGTTCTTC

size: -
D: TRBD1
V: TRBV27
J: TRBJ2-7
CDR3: CASSLKTRDRVSREQYF
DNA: TGTGCCAGCAGTTTAAAAACCCGGGACAGGGTTTCTCGTGAGCAGTACTTC

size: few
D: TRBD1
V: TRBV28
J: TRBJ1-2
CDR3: CASTRGGTGLGYTF
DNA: TGTGCCAGCACCCGGGGGGGGACAGGGCTCGGCTACACCTTC

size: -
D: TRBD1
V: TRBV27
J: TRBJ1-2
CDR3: CASSSGSGTGNYGYTF
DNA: TGTGCCAGCAGTTCCGGATCCGGGACAGGGAACTATGGCTACACCTTC

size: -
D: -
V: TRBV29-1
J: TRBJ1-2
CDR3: CSAVKGANYGYTF
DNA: TGCAGCGCGGTCAAGGGAGCTAACTATGGCTACACCTTC

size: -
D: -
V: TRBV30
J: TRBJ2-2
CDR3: CAWSVEAGNTGELFF
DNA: TGTGCCTGGAGTGTAGAAGCAGGGAACACCGGGGAGCTGTTTTTT

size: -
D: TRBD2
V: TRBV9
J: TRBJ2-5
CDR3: CASSVSGGVETQYF
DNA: TGTGCCAGCAGCGTTAGCGGGGGGGTAGAGACCCAGTACTTC

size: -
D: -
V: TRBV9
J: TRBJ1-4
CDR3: CASSATPMEVNEKLFF
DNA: TGTGCCAGCAGCGCGACTCCTATGGAGGTAAACGAAAAACTGTTTTTT

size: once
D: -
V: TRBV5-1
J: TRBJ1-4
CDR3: CASSLVGEVTEKLFF
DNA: TGCGCCAGCAGCTTGGTCGGGGAGGTTACCGAAAAACTGTTTTTT

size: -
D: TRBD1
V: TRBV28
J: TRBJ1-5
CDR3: CATRGGTRGHGGQPQHF
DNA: TGTGCCACCAGAGGGGGGACGAGGGGGCATGGGGGTCAGCCCCAGCATTTT

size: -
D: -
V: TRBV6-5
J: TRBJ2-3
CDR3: CASSLTDTQYF
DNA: TGTGCCAGCAGTCTGACAGATACGCAGTATTTT

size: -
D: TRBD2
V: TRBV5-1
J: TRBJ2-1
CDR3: CASSSDRGGNEQFF
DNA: TGCGCCAGCAGCTCTGACCGGGGGGGAAATGAGCAGTTCTTC

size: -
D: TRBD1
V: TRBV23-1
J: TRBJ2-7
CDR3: CASSQISNDRGPYEQYF
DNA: TGCGCCAGCAGTCAAATCTCCAACGACAGGGGCCCCTACGAGCAGTACTTC

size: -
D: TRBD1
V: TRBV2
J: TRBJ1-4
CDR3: CASSINRGRGEKLFF
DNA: TGTGCCAGCAGTATCAACAGGGGGCGCGGTGAAAAACTGTTTTTT

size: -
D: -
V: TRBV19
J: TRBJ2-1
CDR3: CASSIDQGTYNEQFF
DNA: TGTGCCAGTAGTATAGATCAGGGGACCTACAATGAGCAGTTCTTC